Listed below are T cell receptor beta chains from one sample, sequenced in a study of blood T cell repertoires in COVID-19. The repertoire was sequenced with immunoSEQ multiplex PCR; TCRdb's copy has only in-frame clones and lacks some. Of about 330,000 clones in the sample, roughly nine tenths were seen once. The source material was PBMCs or T cells enriched from blood (not recorded which). These receptors were taken from a woman in her twenties or thirties who had recovered from COVID-19. The CDR3 runs from the conserved cysteine through the conserved F or W. Fields, in order: V gene, D gene, J gene, clone size, CDR3 DNA, CDR3 protein. The D gene is left open where the match is weak. A clone size is listed for some rows: how often the clone was seen (once, few, many), or a class if it is expanded.

TRBV12-5	.	TRBJ2-5	.	TGTGCTAGTGGTTTGTCAGGGATCGGAGAGACCCAGTACTTC	CASGLSGIGETQYF
TRBV30	.	TRBJ1-5	.	TGTGCCTGGGCGGGAGCTGGCAATCAGCCCCAGCATTTT	CAWAGAGNQPQHF
TRBV19	.	TRBJ2-6	.	TGTGCCAGTAGGGTGAGTTTGGTCTCTGGGGCCAACGTCCTGACTTTC	CASRVSLVSGANVLTF
TRBV9	.	TRBJ2-2	.	TGTGCCAGCAGCGTAAAAGAGGGAGCCACCGGGGAGCTGTTTTTT	CASSVKEGATGELFF
TRBV18	.	TRBJ1-2	.	TGTGCCAGCTCCCAGGGCGGCTATGGCTACACCTTC	CASSQGGYGYTF
TRBV6-2/TRBV6-3	TRBD2	TRBJ2-1	.	TGTGCCAGCAGTTATCTAGCGGATGGGGATGAGCAGTTCTTC	CASSYLADGDEQFF
TRBV5-1	.	TRBJ1-5	.	TGCGCCAGCCCTGATCAGCCCCAGCATTTT	CASPDQPQHF
TRBV19	TRBD1	TRBJ2-7	.	TGTGCCAGTAGTATAGACAGGGGGATGACCGAGCAGTACTTC	CASSIDRGMTEQYF
TRBV7-6	.	TRBJ2-7	.	TGTGCCAGCAGCTCTGAAGGCGGTGGTTCCTACGAGCAGTACTTC	CASSSEGGGSYEQYF
TRBV7-9	.	TRBJ1-1	few	TGTGCCAGCAGCTCAGAAGGGGGAAACACTGAAGCTTTCTTT	CASSSEGGNTEAFF
TRBV29-1	TRBD1	TRBJ1-2	.	TGCAGCGTCGGGACAGGCACTAACTATGGCTACACCTTC	CSVGTGTNYGYTF
TRBV7-2	.	TRBJ2-5	.	TGTGCCAGCAGCTTAGCATCGGGAAGCGAAGAGACCCAGTACTTC	CASSLASGSEETQYF
TRBV19	.	TRBJ1-4	.	TGTGCCAGTAGTATAGATTACAGGGTGAGGACTAATGAAAAACTGTTTTTT	CASSIDYRVRTNEKLFF
TRBV5-6	.	TRBJ1-1	.	TGTGCCAGCAGCCCCTTAGGGCTCGGGGACACTGAAGCTTTCTTT	CASSPLGLGDTEAFF
TRBV7-6	TRBD1	TRBJ1-1	.	TGTGCCAGCAGCTTTCGACAGGGGAACCTCAACACTGAAGCTTTCTTT	CASSFRQGNLNTEAFF
TRBV5-1	TRBD2	TRBJ2-1	.	TGCGCCAGCAGCTTGCGCGGGGGTAGCTCCTACAATGAGCAGTTCTTC	CASSLRGGSSYNEQFF
TRBV5-1	TRBD1	TRBJ2-7	.	TGCGCCAGCAGCTGGACAGGGATAGGGGAGCAGTACTTC	CASSWTGIGEQYF
TRBV5-4	.	TRBJ1-2	.	TGTGCCAGCAGCTCCCCGGACACGCGAAACTATGGCTACACCTTC	CASSSPDTRNYGYTF
TRBV19	.	TRBJ1-2	.	TGTGCCAGTAGTATATTACCGACATCTAACTATGGCTACACCTTC	CASSILPTSNYGYTF
TRBV19	.	TRBJ1-1	.	TGTGCCAGTAGCGGACAGTTGAACACTGAAGCTTTCTTT	CASSGQLNTEAFF
TRBV7-9	.	TRBJ1-5	.	TGTGCCAGCAGCTTAGCCACAGGGTCTCAGCCCCAGCATTTT	CASSLATGSQPQHF
TRBV7-3	.	TRBJ2-3	.	TGTGCCAGCAGCTCTACACAGGGAGATACGCAGTATTTT	CASSSTQGDTQYF
TRBV27	.	TRBJ1-1	.	TGTGCCAGCAGTTTTCGTGGGGCGAACACTGAAGCTTTCTTT	CASSFRGANTEAFF
TRBV3-1/TRBV3-2	.	TRBJ2-5	.	TGTGCCAGCAGCTGGCGGGGCTCCATCCAAGAGACCCAGTACTTC	CASSWRGSIQETQYF
TRBV7-2	.	TRBJ2-7	.	TGTGCCAGCAGCTTAGCCAGGGAAGGCGAGCAGTACTTC	CASSLAREGEQYF
TRBV19	.	TRBJ1-2	few	TGTGCCAGTAGAAGGCCGGGAGGGGACTATGGCTACACCTTC	CASRRPGGDYGYTF
TRBV29-1	TRBD1	TRBJ2-2	.	TGCAGCGTTGGTTGGGACAGGAACACCGGGGAGCTGTTTTTT	CSVGWDRNTGELFF
TRBV30	.	TRBJ2-7	once	TGTGCCCTAGGGGCCAGCTCCTACGAGCAGTACTTC	CALGASSYEQYF
TRBV4-2	TRBD1	TRBJ2-5	.	TGTGCCAGCAGCCCAACCGGGACAGGGAGAGAGACCCAGTACTTC	CASSPTGTGRETQYF
TRBV5-5	.	TRBJ1-6	many	TGTGCCAGCAGCTTGATGCTGCCGACAGTAAATTCACCCCTCCACTTT	CASSLMLPTVNSPLHF
TRBV30	.	TRBJ1-1	few	TGTGCCTTCCACGGGAGGACTGAAGCTTTCTTT	CAFHGRTEAFF
TRBV18	.	TRBJ1-5	.	TGTGCCAGCTCACCCGGACAGTTCGATCAGCCCCAGCATTTT	CASSPGQFDQPQHF
TRBV10-3	.	TRBJ1-1	once	TGTGCCATCAGTGGGAAGGTAGCCCCGAACACTGAAGCTTTCTTT	CAISGKVAPNTEAFF
TRBV24-1	.	TRBJ1-6	.	TGTGCCACCAGGGGGCTGTCCTATAATTCACCCCTCCACTTT	CATRGLSYNSPLHF
TRBV7-9	.	TRBJ1-1	.	TGTGCCAGCAGCCCATTTGGACAGTTAAACACTGAAGCTTTCTTT	CASSPFGQLNTEAFF
TRBV21-1	.	TRBJ2-1	.	TGTGCCGTTAGGGCCCACAGGGTTCATAGCTCCTACAATGAGCAGTTCTTC	CAVRAHRVHSSYNEQFF
TRBV21-1	.	TRBJ1-2	.	TGTGCCAGCACCTCACAGGGCTGCGGCTACACCTTC	CASTSQGCGYTF
TRBV19	.	TRBJ1-2	once	TGTGCCAGTAGTATTTATGCGGCGGGGACTAACTATGGCTACACCTTC	CASSIYAAGTNYGYTF
TRBV7-9	.	TRBJ2-5	.	TGTGCCAGCACCTTCGGCTGGCAGGTCCAAGAGACCCAGTACTTC	CASTFGWQVQETQYF
TRBV11-2	.	TRBJ2-2	.	TGTGCCAGCAGCTTAAGCCGGGCCGGGGAGCTGTTTTTT	CASSLSRAGELFF
TRBV7-9	.	TRBJ1-1	.	TGTGCCAGCAGCTTATCCCACAGTGGAACTGAAGCTTTCTTT	CASSLSHSGTEAFF
TRBV6-2/TRBV6-3	.	TRBJ1-5	.	TGTGCCAGCAGTTACTCGTCCGGCAATCAGCCCCAGCATTTT	CASSYSSGNQPQHF
TRBV9	TRBD1	TRBJ1-1	.	TGTGCCAGCAGCGGAAACAGGGGATTGGGGTTTATAAACACTGAAGCTTTCTTT	CASSGNRGLGFINTEAFF
TRBV3-1/TRBV3-2	TRBD1	TRBJ1-6	.	TGTGCCAGCAGCCAACCGACAGGGCTAGGTTCACCCCTCCACTTT	CASSQPTGLGSPLHF
TRBV29-1	TRBD1	TRBJ1-1	.	TGCAGCGCGTCGACAGGGGGTTTGACTGAAGCTTTCTTT	CSASTGGLTEAFF
TRBV29-1	.	TRBJ2-2	.	TGCAGCGTCACCCTCTCCGGGAGAGCGAACACCGGGGAGCTGTTTTTT	CSVTLSGRANTGELFF
TRBV11-2	TRBD1	TRBJ1-2	.	TGTGCCAGCAGCCTGAATTCACAGGGGCGCACAGCCTACTTC	CASSLNSQGRTAYF
TRBV15	.	TRBJ1-2	once	TGTGCCACCAGCAGAGAGGGGGCAAGTGGCTACACCTTC	CATSREGASGYTF
TRBV30	.	TRBJ1-5	.	TGTGCCTGGAGCCCACGGGGTTATCAGCCCCAGCATTTT	CAWSPRGYQPQHF
TRBV5-5	.	TRBJ1-2	.	TGTGCCAGCAGCCCGCAGGGGACGTTCTCTAACTATGGCTACACCTTC	CASSPQGTFSNYGYTF
TRBV7-2	.	TRBJ1-1	.	TGTGCCAGCAGCTTACAGGGGAACACTGAAGCTTTCTTT	CASSLQGNTEAFF
TRBV2	.	TRBJ1-2	.	TGTGCCAGCAGTGGTGGACAGAACTATGGCTACACCTTC	CASSGGQNYGYTF
TRBV5-3	.	TRBJ2-4	once	TGTGCCAGAAGCCCCCCGGGGTGGCGGGGCGGAAACATTCAGTACTTC	CARSPPGWRGGNIQYF
TRBV3-1/TRBV3-2	.	TRBJ2-5	.	TGTGCCAGCAGCCAAGGCTCCAGGGAAGAGACCCAGTACTTC	CASSQGSREETQYF
TRBV6-2/TRBV6-3	TRBD1	TRBJ1-1	.	TGTGCCAGCAGTTACCAGGGACAGCTGAACACTGAAGCTTTCTTT	CASSYQGQLNTEAFF